Listed below are T cell receptor beta chains from one sample, sequenced in a study of shared clonotypes between healthy human individuals. The table came from immunoSEQ multiplex PCR; TCRdb's copy has only in-frame clones and leaves some out. The sample yields approximately 2.1 million clones, 85% to 95% seen once. Sequenced: naive CD4+ T cells from PBMCs. Receptors originate from a young man in good health. Some clones in this sample may be carry-over from other donors' samples. The CDR3 runs from the conserved cysteine through the conserved F or W. A D gene is named only where the DNA matches it firmly. Size is stated for part of the rows, as once, few or many counts, or as a class when the clone is expanded.

j_call: TRBJ2-3
v_call: TRBV29-1
clone_size: -
d_call: TRBD2
cdr3_nt: TGCAGCGTGGTGGGACTAGCGGGACCCACAGATACGCAGTATTTT
cdr3_aa: CSVVGLAGPTDTQYF

j_call: TRBJ2-7
v_call: TRBV28
clone_size: once
d_call: -
cdr3_nt: TGTGCCAGCAGTTTCACGAGCGGCACTTACTCCTACGAGCAGTACTTC
cdr3_aa: CASSFTSGTYSYEQYF

j_call: TRBJ2-1
v_call: TRBV6-5
clone_size: -
d_call: TRBD2
cdr3_nt: TGTGCCAGCAGCCACCGACTAGCTCCGTACAATGAGCAGTTCTTC
cdr3_aa: CASSHRLAPYNEQFF

j_call: TRBJ2-6
v_call: TRBV18
clone_size: -
d_call: -
cdr3_nt: TGTGCCAGCTCACCGGGGGTCTACCCCTCTGGGGCCAACGTCCTGACTTTC
cdr3_aa: CASSPGVYPSGANVLTF

j_call: TRBJ2-5
v_call: TRBV25-1
clone_size: once
d_call: -
cdr3_nt: TGTGCCAGCAGTTCCCCTGGTGCAGGGTTGACCAGAGGGACCCAGTACTTC
cdr3_aa: CASSSPGAGLTRGTQYF

j_call: TRBJ1-5
v_call: TRBV30
clone_size: few
d_call: -
cdr3_nt: TGTGCCTGGAGTGTAGCCCAAAGGGGGACTCAGCCCCAGCATTTT
cdr3_aa: CAWSVAQRGTQPQHF

j_call: TRBJ2-7
v_call: TRBV7-9
clone_size: -
d_call: TRBD2
cdr3_nt: TGTGCCAGCAGTTTACCGGGACTAGCGGGAGGGCCTGACGAGCAGTACTTC
cdr3_aa: CASSLPGLAGGPDEQYF

j_call: TRBJ1-5
v_call: TRBV21-1
clone_size: few
d_call: -
cdr3_nt: TGTGCCAGCAGCAAAGCGAGTCAGCCCCAGCATTTT
cdr3_aa: CASSKASQPQHF

j_call: TRBJ2-5
v_call: TRBV10-1
clone_size: -
d_call: -
cdr3_nt: TGCGCCAGCAGTGAGGGTCGGGGGCCCGGAGAGACCCAGTACTTC
cdr3_aa: CASSEGRGPGETQYF

j_call: TRBJ2-5
v_call: TRBV30
clone_size: -
d_call: TRBD1
cdr3_nt: TGTGCCTGGAGAAGATGGGACAGGGTCCAAGAGACCCAGTACTTC
cdr3_aa: CAWRRWDRVQETQYF

j_call: TRBJ2-7
v_call: TRBV5-8
clone_size: -
d_call: -
cdr3_nt: TGTGCCAGCAGCCCACTCCGTGTGGGGGCCTACGAGCAGTACTTC
cdr3_aa: CASSPLRVGAYEQYF

j_call: TRBJ1-2
v_call: TRBV7-3
clone_size: -
d_call: -
cdr3_nt: TGTGCCAGCAGCTTAATCGGGGGCGTGGGTGGCTACACCTTC
cdr3_aa: CASSLIGGVGGYTF

j_call: TRBJ2-1
v_call: TRBV5-4
clone_size: -
d_call: -
cdr3_nt: TGTGCCAGCAGCCACTGGGGGCCTAACACGAACAATGAGCAGTTCTTC
cdr3_aa: CASSHWGPNTNNEQFF

j_call: TRBJ1-2
v_call: TRBV6-6
clone_size: -
d_call: -
cdr3_nt: TGTGCCAGCAGGAAAATCGGACAACCTAACTATGGCTACACCTTC
cdr3_aa: CASRKIGQPNYGYTF

j_call: TRBJ2-7
v_call: TRBV29-1
clone_size: -
d_call: -
cdr3_nt: TGCAGCGCTAAGGGGATCAGCTCCTACGAGCAGTACTTC
cdr3_aa: CSAKGISSYEQYF

j_call: TRBJ1-3
v_call: TRBV6-5
clone_size: -
d_call: -
cdr3_nt: TGTGCCAGCAGTTACTCCCAGGGAGCTGGAAACACCATATATTTT
cdr3_aa: CASSYSQGAGNTIYF

j_call: TRBJ2-7
v_call: TRBV5-4
clone_size: -
d_call: TRBD1
cdr3_nt: TGTGCCAGCAGCTTAAAGGGGGCAGAGGAGCAGTACTTC
cdr3_aa: CASSLKGAEEQYF

j_call: TRBJ2-1
v_call: TRBV10-2
clone_size: -
d_call: TRBD2
cdr3_nt: TGCGCCAGCAGTGGACTAGCGGGAGGGCGGTCGTACAATGAGCAGTTCTTC
cdr3_aa: CASSGLAGGRSYNEQFF

j_call: TRBJ2-7
v_call: TRBV28
clone_size: -
d_call: TRBD1
cdr3_nt: TGTGCCAGCAGCCGGACCGGGACAGCCACCTACGAGCAGTACTTC
cdr3_aa: CASSRTGTATYEQYF

j_call: TRBJ2-3
v_call: TRBV29-1
clone_size: once
d_call: -
cdr3_nt: TGCAGCGTTGAGGGGATTGCGGTCACAGATACGCAGTATTTT
cdr3_aa: CSVEGIAVTDTQYF

j_call: TRBJ2-5
v_call: TRBV7-9
clone_size: -
d_call: TRBD2
cdr3_nt: TGTGCCAGCAGCTTAGTGGGCGGCGGGAGGGAAGAGACCCAGTACTTC
cdr3_aa: CASSLVGGGREETQYF

j_call: TRBJ2-1
v_call: TRBV19
clone_size: -
d_call: TRBD1
cdr3_nt: TGTGCCAGTTCGGGGACAGTCTACAATGAGCAGTTCTTC
cdr3_aa: CASSGTVYNEQFF

j_call: TRBJ1-1
v_call: TRBV19
clone_size: -
d_call: TRBD1
cdr3_nt: TGTGCCACTAACTCACAGGGGGCTTATGACGCTTTCTTT
cdr3_aa: CATNSQGAYDAFF

j_call: TRBJ2-1
v_call: TRBV11-2
clone_size: -
d_call: TRBD2
cdr3_nt: TGTGCCAGCAGCTTAGTACTAGCGGGAGTTTTGGTCTTC
cdr3_aa: CASSLVLAGVLVF

j_call: TRBJ2-1
v_call: TRBV7-9
clone_size: once
d_call: TRBD2
cdr3_nt: TGTGCCAGTACTCCGGGACTAGCGGGAGGGTTCACCTACAATGAGCAGTTCTTC
cdr3_aa: CASTPGLAGGFTYNEQFF

j_call: TRBJ2-7
v_call: TRBV29-1
clone_size: -
d_call: -
cdr3_nt: TGCAGCGTTACCTTAACTAGCTACGAGCAGTACTTC
cdr3_aa: CSVTLTSYEQYF

j_call: TRBJ2-1
v_call: TRBV7-2
clone_size: -
d_call: -
cdr3_nt: TGTGCCAGCAGCTTGGGCCTTTTCCTATACAATGAGCAGTTCTTC
cdr3_aa: CASSLGLFLYNEQFF

j_call: TRBJ2-6
v_call: TRBV9
clone_size: -
d_call: -
cdr3_nt: TGTGCCAGCAGTCGGACGGGCCTATCTGGGGCCAACGTCCTGACTTTC
cdr3_aa: CASSRTGLSGANVLTF

j_call: TRBJ1-2
v_call: TRBV16
clone_size: -
d_call: -
cdr3_nt: TGTGCCAGCAGCCTTCACTTGGGACCGTCAAACTATGGCTACACCTTC
cdr3_aa: CASSLHLGPSNYGYTF

j_call: TRBJ2-1
v_call: TRBV5-4
clone_size: -
d_call: -
cdr3_nt: TGTGCCAGCAGCGGCCCGAGCTCCTACAATGAGCAGTTCTTC
cdr3_aa: CASSGPSSYNEQFF

j_call: TRBJ1-1
v_call: TRBV7-2
clone_size: -
d_call: -
cdr3_nt: TGTGCCACCCTAAGGGGCTTTTCAGCTGAAGCTTTCTTT
cdr3_aa: CATLRGFSAEAFF

j_call: TRBJ2-2
v_call: TRBV7-3
clone_size: once
d_call: -
cdr3_nt: TGTGCCAGCAGCTTAGGACCCGAAACCGGGGAGCTGTTTTTT
cdr3_aa: CASSLGPETGELFF

j_call: TRBJ2-7
v_call: TRBV11-2
clone_size: -
d_call: TRBD1
cdr3_nt: TGTGCCAGCAGCGATGGGACAGATTACGAGCAGTACTTC
cdr3_aa: CASSDGTDYEQYF

j_call: TRBJ2-2
v_call: TRBV18
clone_size: -
d_call: -
cdr3_nt: TGTGCCAGCTCACCACCCAAACATGAGGGAAACCCCAACACCGGGGAGCTGTTTTTT
cdr3_aa: CASSPPKHEGNPNTGELFF

j_call: TRBJ1-5
v_call: TRBV28
clone_size: -
d_call: TRBD1
cdr3_nt: TGTGCCAGCAGCCCCGGGACAGGGTATCAGCCCCAGCATTTT
cdr3_aa: CASSPGTGYQPQHF

j_call: TRBJ2-3
v_call: TRBV11-2
clone_size: -
d_call: -
cdr3_nt: TGTGCCAGCAGCCTCCGAGGTATCGGGGATACGCAGTATTTT
cdr3_aa: CASSLRGIGDTQYF

j_call: TRBJ2-5
v_call: TRBV19
clone_size: -
d_call: TRBD1
cdr3_nt: TGTGCCTCCGGGCAGGGGGCTGGGGAGACCCAGTACTTC
cdr3_aa: CASGQGAGETQYF

j_call: TRBJ2-7
v_call: TRBV28
clone_size: -
d_call: TRBD2
cdr3_nt: TGTGCCAGCAGTTTCCCTAGCGGGAGAGTCGAGCAGTACTTC
cdr3_aa: CASSFPSGRVEQYF

j_call: TRBJ1-1
v_call: TRBV6-5
clone_size: -
d_call: TRBD1
cdr3_nt: TGTGCCAGCACCTCCATGACGAACAGGGGTAAGGCGGCTTTCTTT
cdr3_aa: CASTSMTNRGKAAFF

j_call: TRBJ2-1
v_call: TRBV4-1
clone_size: -
d_call: TRBD2
cdr3_nt: TGCGCCAGCAGCCAAGGACTAGCGGGAGGGCTCGATGAGCAGTTCTTC
cdr3_aa: CASSQGLAGGLDEQFF

j_call: TRBJ2-1
v_call: TRBV7-6
clone_size: -
d_call: -
cdr3_nt: TGTGCCAGCAGCCCGGTGGGGGGAGCCCATTACAATGAGCAGTTCTTC
cdr3_aa: CASSPVGGAHYNEQFF

j_call: TRBJ2-7
v_call: TRBV7-8
clone_size: -
d_call: -
cdr3_nt: TGTGCCAGCAGCTTTGGGACGGTCTACGAGCAGTACTTC
cdr3_aa: CASSFGTVYEQYF

j_call: TRBJ1-1
v_call: TRBV20-1
clone_size: few
d_call: -
cdr3_nt: TGCAGTGCTAGAGAGACAGTAGAAGCTTTCTTT
cdr3_aa: CSARETVEAFF

j_call: TRBJ2-7
v_call: TRBV6-1
clone_size: -
d_call: -
cdr3_nt: TGTGCCAGCGAACCCAATAGTCCTCGTTACGAGCAGTACTTC
cdr3_aa: CASEPNSPRYEQYF

j_call: TRBJ1-2
v_call: TRBV25-1
clone_size: -
d_call: -
cdr3_nt: TGTGCCAGCAGTGGAGTCAACTATGGCTACACCTTC
cdr3_aa: CASSGVNYGYTF

j_call: TRBJ1-1
v_call: TRBV28
clone_size: -
d_call: -
cdr3_nt: TGTGCCAGCAGTCCCGGGACGGCAAACACTGAAGCTTTCTTT
cdr3_aa: CASSPGTANTEAFF

j_call: TRBJ1-4
v_call: TRBV9
clone_size: -
d_call: -
cdr3_nt: TGTGCCAGCAGCGTAGGAGGAGGGGATAATGAAAAACTGTTTTTT
cdr3_aa: CASSVGGGDNEKLFF

j_call: TRBJ2-1
v_call: TRBV6-4
clone_size: -
d_call: TRBD1
cdr3_nt: TGTGCCAGCAGTGACCAACCGGGACAGGGGTACAATGAGCAGTTCTTC
cdr3_aa: CASSDQPGQGYNEQFF

j_call: TRBJ2-7
v_call: TRBV19
clone_size: -
d_call: -
cdr3_nt: TGTGCCACCTCCCCGGGCCCCGGCATCGAGCAGTACTTC
cdr3_aa: CATSPGPGIEQYF

j_call: TRBJ2-7
v_call: TRBV4-3
clone_size: -
d_call: TRBD2
cdr3_nt: TGCGCCAGCAGCCAAGTAGCGGGAGGGCCGCTTGAGGTATACGAGCAGTACTTC
cdr3_aa: CASSQVAGGPLEVYEQYF

j_call: TRBJ2-7
v_call: TRBV19
clone_size: -
d_call: TRBD2
cdr3_nt: TGTGCCAGTAGTATGGGACTAGCGTCGGTATTCTACGAGCAGTACTTC
cdr3_aa: CASSMGLASVFYEQYF

j_call: TRBJ2-3
v_call: TRBV29-1
clone_size: -
d_call: -
cdr3_nt: TGCAGCGTTGAGAACAGGGCACCATTTGATACGCAGTATTTT
cdr3_aa: CSVENRAPFDTQYF

j_call: TRBJ2-7
v_call: TRBV5-1
clone_size: -
d_call: TRBD2
cdr3_nt: TGCGCCAGCAGCACGGGACTAGCGGGTTCCTACGAGCAGTACTTC
cdr3_aa: CASSTGLAGSYEQYF

j_call: TRBJ2-2
v_call: TRBV5-4
clone_size: -
d_call: -
cdr3_nt: TGTGCCAGCAGCCTACCAGCGGGCCTGAACACCGGGGAGCTGTTTTTT
cdr3_aa: CASSLPAGLNTGELFF

j_call: TRBJ2-7
v_call: TRBV18
clone_size: -
d_call: -
cdr3_nt: TGTGCCAGCTCACCGGGCTACGAGCAGTACTTC
cdr3_aa: CASSPGYEQYF

j_call: TRBJ2-3
v_call: TRBV7-8
clone_size: -
d_call: -
cdr3_nt: TGTGCCAGCAGCTTTGGTGGTTTTGATACGCAGTATTTT
cdr3_aa: CASSFGGFDTQYF